These 26 T cell receptor beta chains came from one sample sequenced in a study of cytomegalovirus exposure and HLA in healthy donors. In the PCR, 60 Vbeta and 13 Jbeta primers were used. Profiling relied on immunoSEQ multiplex PCR, and the TCRdb table lists in-frame clones only, not all of them. The sample holds 170,000 or so clones, around 83% seen once. Sequences were obtained from PBMCs. All receptors derive from a man aged 50 to 59 in good health and CMV-seronegative.

V is TRBV5-1 and J is TRBJ2-1, with D maybe TRBD1 (5 bases). The CDR3 consists of 18 residues. V dropped 4 bases and J dropped 6 bases, with 26 bases sitting between them. CDR1 SGHRS and CDR2 YFSETQ come from the germline V gene. The CDR3 loop reads CASSIGLFQGLTGNEQFF. Here the CDR3 DNA reads TGCGCCAGCAGCATAGGCCTCTTCCAGGGTTTGACCGGCAATGAGCAGTTCTTC.

The V gene is TRBV7-9, the J gene TRBJ2-7; 9 bases map to TRBD2. This CDR3 has 14 residues. The germline CDR1 and CDR2 sequences are SEHNR and FQNEAQ (reference sequence). Trimming cost V 5 bases and J 4 bases; bases outside gene matches: 6. CDR3 sequence reads: CASSPGLAGYEQYF. The DNA for the CDR3 is TGTGCCAGCAGCCCGGGACTAGCCGGGTACGAGCAGTACTTC.

With regard to this clone: This specimen includes other DNA sequences encoding the same CDR3. V and J are TRBV18 and TRBJ1-3; D gene uncertain. CDR1 and CDR2 (germline): KGHSH, LQKENI. This CDR3 region has 14 residues. Trimming left V 2 bases short and J 4 bases short, with 9 bases between. This CDR3 is CASSPTGSGNTIYF. CDR3 nucleotides: TGTGCCAGCTCACCAACGGGGTCCGGAAACACCATATATTTT.

V gene TRBV6-6 combines with J gene TRBJ2-1, with D tentatively TRBD2 (5 bases). The CDR3 length is 14 residues. Deletions cut 5 bases from V and 0 bases from J, with 8 bases between. The germline V gene has CDR1 MNHNY and CDR2 SVGAGI (reference sequence). As DNA, the CDR3 is TGTGCCAGCAGTCCCCGGGACTCCTACAATGAGCAGTTCTTC. It is translated as CASSPRDSYNEQFF.

This chain joins TRBV7-2 and TRBJ2-3, with TRBD2 matching 10 bases. V dropped 6 bases and J dropped 4; count of bases not matched to a gene: 4. CDR1 and CDR2 from the germline V gene are SGHTA and FQGNSA. The CDR3 loop spans 14 amino acids. The CDR3 loop is CASRPSGSADTQYF. As DNA, the CDR3 is TGTGCCAGCAGACCTAGCGGGAGTGCAGATACGCAGTATTTT.

The chain is built from TRBV4-1 and TRBJ2-7; 8 bases match TRBD1. Germline assignment: CDR1 MGHRA and CDR2 YSYEKL. This CDR3 region has 18 residues. The V segment lost 0 bases and the J segment 6 bases; nucleotides outside the gene matches: 16. The CDR3 region has the DNA TGCGCCAGCAGCCAAGACAGGGGGCGAGACTACTTTGTGGGCGAGCAGTACTTC. Residues: CASSQDRGRDYFVGEQYF.

Of note for this clone: The junction departs from germline at one end; a sequencing error may be responsible. The chain uses TRBV5-4 and TRBJ2-3; TRBD2 matches at 10 bases. Per the germline V gene, CDR1 is SGHNT and CDR2 is YYREEE (reference sequence). This CDR3 has 16 residues. This chain's CDR3 is CASGLKAGGPSDTQYF. CDR3 sequence (DNA): TGTGCCAGCGGCTTAAAAGCGGGGGGGCCTTCAGATACGCAGTATTTT. Complete variable domain (other parts from reference TRBV5-4 and TRBJ2-3): ETGVTQSPTHLIKTRGQQVTLRCSSQSGHNTVSWYQQALGQGPQFIFQYYREEENGRGNFPPRFSGLQFPNYSSELNVNALELDDSALYLCASGLKAGGPSDTQYFGPGTRLTVL.

A remark on this clone: The junction departs from germline at one end; a sequencing error may be responsible. The rearrangement links TRBV4-2 to TRBJ2-5; 12 bases align to TRBD1. Germline V CDR1 and CDR2: LGHNA, YNFKEQ. The CDR3 covers 18 residues. The CDR3 here is CASSLKHSGTGGSYEQHF. CDR3 DNA sequence: TGTGCCAGCAGCCTTAAACATTCCGGGACAGGGGGCTCCTACGAGCAGCACTTC.

This rearrangement joins TRBV5-1 to TRBJ2-1; TRBD2 aligns across 9 bases. The CDR3 extends over 19 amino acids. V trimming: 2 bases; J trimming: 2 bases; junction bases outside the gene matches: 14. Germline V gene sequence: CDR1 SGHRS, CDR2 YFSETQ. The CDR3 sequence is CASSFENRALAGAYNEQFF. The CDR3 bases are TGCGCCAGCAGCTTCGAGAACAGGGCACTAGCGGGCGCCTACAATGAGCAGTTCTTC.

J is TRBJ2-7 and V is TRBV4-3; D is unresolved. The CDR3 is 13 amino acids. Germline lookup yields CDR1 LGHNA and CDR2 YSLEER. V was pared by 0 bases and J by 4 bases, with 7 bases between. The CDR3 region is CASSQEQRYEQYF. CDR3 in DNA: TGCGCCAGCAGCCAAGAACAACGATACGAGCAGTACTTC.

The V and J genes are TRBV11-2 and TRBJ1-5; D is perhaps TRBD1 (5 bases). V was clipped by 2 bases and J by 6 bases, with 11 bases between them. From germline, CDR1 is SGHAT and CDR2 FQNNGV. This CDR3 is 14 amino acids long. DNA for the CDR3: TGTGCCAGCAGCTTAAGCAGGGTTGGTCAGCCCCAGCATTTT. Translation gives CASSLSRVGQPQHF.

This rearrangement joins TRBV7-8 to TRBJ2-6; D is unresolved. Germline CDR1 and CDR2: SGHVS and FQNEAQ. The V and J ends lost 5 bases and 0 bases respectively, with 17 bases between them. CDR3 size: 18 residues. CDR3 loop: CASSLPGQTYSGANVLTF. CDR3 bases: TGTGCCAGCAGCCTCCCTGGGCAGACATACTCTGGGGCCAACGTCCTGACTTTC.

The rearrangement links TRBV6-1 to TRBJ2-2; tentatively, D is TRBD1 (6 bases). Looked up from germline, CDR1 is MNHNS and CDR2 is SASEGT. The V end was cut by 7 bases, the J end by 1 base, with 10 bases between. The CDR3 has 14 amino acids. Here the CDR3 reads CASNTGRNTGELFF. CDR3 in DNA: TGTGCCAGCAATACAGGGCGGAACACCGGGGAGCTGTTTTTT.

This chain uses TRBV7-2 with TRBJ2-5, with D perhaps matching TRBD2 (5 bases). V was shortened by 5 bases and J by 3 bases, with 16 bases between the two germline ends. Germline CDR1 and CDR2: SGHTA and FQGNSA. This CDR3 has 15 amino acids. The CDR3 region has the DNA TGTGCCAGCAGCCTGTCTCGGACTCAAAAAGAGACCCAGTACTTC. Amino acid sequence: CASSLSRTQKETQYF.

The chain combines TRBV7-9 with TRBJ2-1; possibly TRBD2 for D (6 bases). The CDR3 sequence is 13 residues long. The ends were cut back, 4 bases at V and 9 bases at J, with 13 bases in the middle. From germline, CDR1 is SEHNR and CDR2 FQNEAQ (reference sequence). This CDR3 is CASSSNLGGEQFF. In nucleotides, the CDR3 is TGTGCCAGCAGCTCGAACCTGGGGGGTGAGCAGTTCTTC.

The chain uses TRBV2 and TRBJ2-7; perhaps TRBD2 as D (6 bases). V was cut by 3 bases and J by 4 bases, with 10 bases left in between. The length of the CDR3 is 13 residues. CDR1 and CDR2 (germline): SNHLY, FYNNEI. The chain's CDR3 is CASSDTGGYEQYF. Here the CDR3 DNA reads TGTGCCAGCAGTGACACTGGGGGGTACGAGCAGTACTTC.

This chain uses TRBV11-2 with TRBJ1-1; possibly TRBD1 for D (6 bases). The V gene's germline CDR1 is SGHAT and CDR2 FQNNGV. V lost 4 bases, J lost 4 bases, and 16 bases lay in between. The CDR3 runs to 15 residues. CDR3 sequence (DNA): TGTGCCAGCAGCTCCCGCAGGGGTTCGGGCACTGAAGCTTTCTTT. Translation: CASSSRRGSGTEAFF.

As concerns this clone: An end of the junction does not agree with germline; a read error may underlie this. The rearrangement uses TRBV7-7 and TRBJ2-1; weak D call: TRBD2 (6 bases). Germline CDR1 is SSHAT and CDR2 is FNYEAQ (reference sequence). CDR3 size: 16 residues. The CDR3 here is CASSLVEGSSYNEQFF. The DNA for the CDR3 is TGTGCTAGCAGCTTAGTGGAGGGCAGCTCCTACAATGAGCAGTTCTTC.

The chain joins TRBV4-2 to TRBJ2-5, with 11 bases identical to TRBD1. The CDR3 covers 15 residues. The germline V gene has CDR1 LGHNA and CDR2 YNFKEQ. V dropped 1 base and J dropped 4; count of bases not matched to a gene: 2. CDR3: CASSQGGTGGETQYF. CDR3 in DNA: TGTGCCAGCAGCCAAGGGGGGACAGGGGGAGAGACCCAGTACTTC.

The chain is built from TRBV7-8 and TRBJ2-7; 9 bases match TRBD1. The CDR3 runs to 14 residues. The J segment lost 5 bases and the V segment lost 3 bases, leaving 5 bases of the junction unmatched. Germline values: CDR1 SGHVS, CDR2 FQNEAQ. The CDR3 here is CASSLRDRAHEQYF. In DNA, the CDR3 is TGTGCCAGCAGCTTGCGGGACAGGGCCCACGAGCAGTACTTC.

As concerns this clone: Other DNA sequences of this sample code for an identical CDR3. The chain recombines TRBV7-2 with TRBJ2-7, with 7 bases lining up with TRBD1. The CDR3 contains 13 residues. From germline, CDR1 is SGHTA and CDR2 FQGNSA. The trim removed 3 bases at V and 2 bases at J, leaving 1 base unmatched. CDR3 coding DNA: TGTGCCAGCAGCTTCGACAGGGCCTACGAGCAGTACTTC. This codes for CASSFDRAYEQYF.

This clone was detected only a few times. The chain uses TRBV5-6 and TRBJ2-1; D remains ambiguous. V was clipped by 1 base and J by 7 bases, with 9 bases between them. The CDR3 extends over 13 amino acids. Germline loops: CDR1 SGHDT, CDR2 YYEEEE. CDR3 region: CASSLSALNEQFF. CDR3 nucleotide sequence: TGTGCCAGCAGCTTGAGTGCGTTGAATGAGCAGTTCTTC. Full variable domain (outside the CDR3, taken from reference TRBV5-6 and TRBJ2-1): DAGVTQSPTHLIKTRGQQVTLRCSPKSGHDTVSWYQQALGQGPQFIFQYYEEEERQRGNFPDRFSGHQFPNYSSELNVNALLLGDSALYLCASSLSALNEQFFGPGTRLTVL.

This chain links TRBV7-9 with TRBJ2-3; 9 bases map to TRBD2. The V segment lost 2 bases and the J segment 1 base; nucleotides outside the gene matches: 4. Germline values: CDR1 SEHNR, CDR2 FQNEAQ (reference sequence). The CDR3 covers 16 residues. DNA for the CDR3: TGTGCCAGCAGCTTAAATAGCGGGGGCCGCACAGATACGCAGTATTTT. This translates into CASSLNSGGRTDTQYF.

The chain couples TRBV29-1 to TRBJ2-2, with D possibly TRBD2 on 7 matching bases. CDR3 length: 14 amino acids. CDR1 is SQVTM and CDR2 is ANQGSEA in the germline V gene. V dropped 6 bases and J dropped 4 bases, with 15 bases sitting between them. The CDR3 is CSVARGLGTGELFF. The CDR3 DNA reads TGCAGCGTCGCGCGGGGGCTGGGCACCGGGGAGCTGTTTTTT.

This clone was seen just once. The V call is TRBV12-2, the J call TRBJ2-1; TRBD2 is the table's D call and was not checked against the DNA. TRBV12-2 is shown as a pseudogene. The length of the CDR3 is 18 residues. The CDR3, as DNA: TGTGCAAGTCGCTTACCTTTTAGCGGGAGGGCCGGTTTTGATGAGCAGTTCTTC. This translates into CASRLPFSGRAGFDEQFF.

This CDR3 reads CAWSTGIAYEQYF. CDR3 DNA sequence: TGTGCCTGGAGTACCGGGATCGCCTACGAGCAGTACTTC. V is TRBV30 and J is TRBJ2-7; a weak D match, TRBD2 (5 bases). The V end was cut by 2 bases, the J end by 2 bases, with 10 bases between. Germline lookup yields CDR1 GTSNPN and CDR2 SVGIG (reference sequence). The CDR3 is 13 residues long.